These T cell receptor beta chains were read from a single sample in a study of response to subunit inactivated influenza vaccine. Via MiXCR, TCRdb re-called the RT-PCR reads, giving one row per CDR3 protein. The sample carries 600,000 to 850,000 distinct CDR3 sequences, 12% to 15% recorded once. Here the sequenced sample was PBMCs from blood, taken less than 15 days before vaccination. These receptors came from a man over 45 who received an inactivated influenza vaccine. Both conserved end residues are part of each CDR3. A D gene is named only where the DNA matches it firmly. Not every row has a clone size; where given, it reads once, few, many or a size class.

D	size	V	J	CDR3	DNA
TRBD2	.	TRBV5-1	TRBJ2-2	CASSFAGEGRTGELFF	TGCGCCAGCAGCTTTGCGGGGGAGGGTCGCACCGGGGAGCTGTTTTTT
TRBD2	.	TRBV7-8	TRBJ2-7	CASKREGEGVFSYEQYF	TGTGCCAGCAAGCGGGAGGGCGAAGGAGTTTTTTCCTACGAGCAGTACTTC
.	few	TRBV7-2	TRBJ2-1	CASTHQSRVRADEQFF	TGTGCCAGCACCCATCAATCAAGGGTAAGAGCTGATGAGCAGTTCTTC
TRBD1	few	TRBV12-3/TRBV12-4	TRBJ2-7	CASSNRDRVGEQYF	TGTGCCAGCAGTAACCGGGACAGGGTAGGCGAGCAGTACTTC
TRBD2	.	TRBV25-1	TRBJ2-5	CASSRAGGIVETQYF	TGTGCCAGCAGTAGAGCGGGAGGGATTGTAGAGACCCAGTACTTC
TRBD1	.	TRBV6-2/TRBV6-3	TRBJ2-3	CASNRGQVTDTQYF	TGTGCCAGTAATAGGGGACAGGTGACAGATACGCAGTATTTT
.	.	TRBV3-1	TRBJ2-7	CASSLLTGRNEQYF	TGTGCCAGCAGCCTCCTGACAGGGAGGAACGAGCAGTACTTC
.	few	TRBV5-1	TRBJ2-3	CASSLGVAGRSTDTQYF	TGCGCCAGCAGCTTGGGAGTGGCAGGACGGAGCACAGATACGCAGTATTTT
TRBD2	few	TRBV18	TRBJ2-3	CASSPLAGADTQYF	TGTGCCAGCTCACCACTAGCGGGGGCAGATACGCAGTATTTT
TRBD1	.	TRBV6-6	TRBJ1-2	CASRPTGVAGYTF	TGTGCCAGCAGACCTACAGGGGTGGCTGGCTACACCTTC
TRBD2	.	TRBV29-1	TRBJ2-2	CSASGGRETGELFF	TGCAGCGCCTCGGGCGGGAGGGAGACCGGGGAGCTGTTTTTT
.	few	TRBV9	TRBJ1-2	CASSVEAGGYTF	TGTGCCAGCAGCGTAGAAGCCGGTGGCTACACCTTC
.	few	TRBV7-2	TRBJ1-5	CASSSDIGRNQPQHF	TGTGCCAGCAGCTCGGACATAGGGCGCAATCAGCCCCAGCATTTT
TRBD1	many	TRBV11-2	TRBJ2-1	CASSLDWGQGLSYNEQFF	TGTGCCAGCAGCTTAGATTGGGGACAGGGGTTATCCTACAATGAGCAGTTCTTC
TRBD1	few	TRBV10-3	TRBJ2-3	CAISESTGTGFTDTQYF	TGTGCCATCAGTGAGTCCACCGGGACAGGGTTCACAGATACGCAGTATTTT
.	few	TRBV7-8	TRBJ2-4	CASSLERALLIAQNIQYF	TGTGCCAGCAGCTTAGAAAGGGCCCTCCTAATCGCCCAAAACATTCAGTACTTC
TRBD1	.	TRBV7-2	TRBJ2-2	CASSYRTGGAGELFF	TGTGCCAGCAGCTACCGGACAGGGGGGGCCGGGGAGCTGTTTTTT
.	.	TRBV20-1	TRBJ2-7	CSARDSLYEQYF	TGCAGTGCTAGGGACTCGCTATACGAGCAGTACTTC
.	.	TRBV14	TRBJ1-2	CASSQDRLGPDGYTF	TGTGCCAGCAGCCAAGATCGATTGGGGCCGGATGGCTACACCTTC
.	.	TRBV24-1	TRBJ2-5	CATSDPMKGTQYF	TGTGCCACCAGTGACCCTATGAAGGGGACCCAGTACTTC
.	few	TRBV6-5	TRBJ1-3	CASSYGQGSGNTIYF	TGTGCCAGCAGTTACGGCCAGGGGTCTGGAAACACCATATATTTT
.	few	TRBV5-1	TRBJ2-7	CASSPGASTYEQYF	TGCGCCAGCAGCCCGGGGGCTTCAACGTACGAGCAGTACTTC
TRBD2	few	TRBV20-1	TRBJ2-1	CSAWTSGSLKRNEQFF	TGCAGTGCTTGGACTAGCGGGAGTCTCAAGAGAAATGAGCAGTTCTTC
.	few	TRBV29-1	TRBJ2-1	CTASLRGGYNEQFF	TGCACGGCCAGCTTGAGGGGGGGATACAATGAGCAGTTCTTC
TRBD1	.	TRBV5-1	TRBJ1-3	CASSTDRGSGNTIYF	TGCGCCAGCAGCACCGACAGGGGCTCTGGAAACACCATATATTTT
.	many	TRBV7-2	TRBJ1-1	CASSENARGGTEAFF	TGTGCCAGCAGTGAAAACGCCAGGGGTGGCACTGAAGCTTTCTTT
.	few	TRBV11-2	TRBJ2-1	CASSFVQDNEQFF	TGTGCCAGCAGCTTCGTCCAGGACAATGAGCAGTTCTTC
TRBD1	.	TRBV20-1	TRBJ1-2	CSAIGTEFFSYGYTF	TGCAGTGCTATCGGGACAGAGTTTTTCTCATATGGCTACACCTTC
.	.	TRBV28	TRBJ2-5	CASSFRGLGQETQYF	TGTGCCAGCAGTTTTCGGGGGCTAGGGCAAGAGACCCAGTACTTC
TRBD1	many	TRBV12-3/TRBV12-4	TRBJ1-5	CASSPSSTGRGNQPQHF	TGTGCCAGCAGTCCCAGCTCGACAGGGAGGGGCAATCAGCCCCAGCATTTT
.	.	TRBV4-3	TRBJ2-1	CASSQLTGQQFF	TGCGCCAGCAGCCAACTGACAGGCCAGCAGTTCTTC
TRBD1	.	TRBV11-2	TRBJ2-7	CASSLGVTGTYEQYF	TGTGCCAGCAGCTTAGGTGTGACAGGGACCTACGAGCAGTACTTC
TRBD1	many	TRBV29-1	TRBJ2-1	CSVSFGTGGNEQFF	TGCAGCGTATCGTTCGGGACAGGGGGCAATGAGCAGTTCTTC
.	.	TRBV20-1	TRBJ1-2	CSARDRATGYGYGYTF	TGCAGTGCTAGAGATCGTGCTACAGGGTACGGGTATGGCTACACCTTC
.	few	TRBV12-3/TRBV12-4	TRBJ1-4	CASRSSGGEKLFF	TGTGCCAGCAGGTCCAGTGGCGGGGAAAAACTGTTTTTT
TRBD2	few	TRBV3-1	TRBJ2-1	CASSQTLSAGANEQFF	TGTGCCAGCAGCCAAACCCTTTCTGCGGGAGCCAATGAGCAGTTCTTC
TRBD1	.	TRBV7-9	TRBJ1-1	CASSLPGQDHTEAFF	TGTGCCAGCAGCCTCCCGGGACAGGACCACACTGAAGCTTTCTTT
TRBD2	.	TRBV7-9	TRBJ2-1	CASSFRTSGGNNEQFF	TGTGCCAGCAGCTTCCGGACTAGCGGGGGCAACAATGAGCAGTTCTTC
TRBD1	many	TRBV7-9	TRBJ2-6	CASSLRSMGQGLIRLTF	TGTGCCAGCAGCTTAAGATCGATGGGACAGGGGTTGATCCGACTGACTTTC
.	many	TRBV7-9	TRBJ2-3	CAAAREWRGTDTQYF	TGTGCCGCGGCCAGGGAGTGGAGGGGGACAGATACGCAGTATTTT
TRBD2	few	TRBV4-3	TRBJ2-7	CASSGTSGSVRQYF	TGCGCCAGCAGCGGGACTAGCGGGAGTGTTCGGCAGTACTTC
TRBD1	many	TRBV11-2	TRBJ2-5	CASRSGTGGQETQYF	TGTGCCAGCAGATCCGGGACAGGGGGTCAAGAGACCCAGTACTTC
.	few	TRBV6-1	TRBJ2-2	CATRSGANTGELFF	TGTGCCACCCGTAGCGGAGCGAACACCGGGGAGCTGTTTTTT
.	few	TRBV7-8	TRBJ1-5	CASSLDKTTGNQPQHF	TGTGCCAGCAGTCTAGATAAGACGACCGGCAATCAGCCCCAGCATTTT
TRBD1	.	TRBV6-1	TRBJ2-7	CASSPHPDRGQEQYF	TGTGCCAGCAGTCCCCATCCGGACAGGGGTCAGGAGCAGTACTTC
TRBD2	few	TRBV18	TRBJ2-7	CASSSTRTSAAYEQYF	TGTGCCAGCTCATCGACCCGGACTAGCGCGGCTTACGAGCAGTACTTC
TRBD1	few	TRBV7-2	TRBJ2-7	CASSLSPGQALYEQYF	TGTGCCAGCAGCTTAAGCCCGGGACAGGCCCTCTACGAGCAGTACTTC
.	.	TRBV20-1	TRBJ2-3	CSARPSPDTQYF	TGCAGTGCTAGGCCTAGCCCAGATACGCAGTATTTT
TRBD1	.	TRBV3-1	TRBJ2-2	CASSHPDRGNTGELFF	TGTGCCAGCAGCCACCCTGACAGGGGCAACACCGGGGAGCTGTTTTTT